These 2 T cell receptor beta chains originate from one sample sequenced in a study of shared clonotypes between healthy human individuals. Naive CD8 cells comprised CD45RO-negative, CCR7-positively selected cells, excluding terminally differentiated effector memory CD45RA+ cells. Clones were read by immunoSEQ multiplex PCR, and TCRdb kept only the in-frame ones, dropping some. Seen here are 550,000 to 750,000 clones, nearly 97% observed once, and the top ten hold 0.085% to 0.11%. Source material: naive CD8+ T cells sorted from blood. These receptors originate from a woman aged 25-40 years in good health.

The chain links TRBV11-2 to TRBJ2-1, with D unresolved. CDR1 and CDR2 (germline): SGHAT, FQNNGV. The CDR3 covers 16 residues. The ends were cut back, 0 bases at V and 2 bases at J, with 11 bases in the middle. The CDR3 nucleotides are TGTGCCAGCAGCTTAGATGGGGTAGCACCCTACAATGAGCAGTTCTTC. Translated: CASSLDGVAPYNEQFF.

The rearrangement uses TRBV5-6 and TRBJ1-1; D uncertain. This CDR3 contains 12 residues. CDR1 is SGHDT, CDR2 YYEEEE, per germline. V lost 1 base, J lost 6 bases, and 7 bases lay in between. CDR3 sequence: CASSLQISEAFF. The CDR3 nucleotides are TGTGCCAGCAGCTTGCAGATTTCTGAAGCTTTCTTT.